This TCR beta chain was documented in a study of response to subunit inactivated influenza vaccine. TCRdb analysed the RT-PCR reads with MiXCR anew, one entry per CDR3 protein. The sample records roughly 760,000 distinct CDR3 sequences, 21% being singletons. To note about this clonotype: Its target is unknown.

General study results and limits: That few new T cells are recruited by each seasonal influenza vaccination was the authors' suggestion.

Trimming left V 6 bases short and J 4 bases short, with 13 bases between. This CDR3 has 14 residues. Germline V gene lookup returns CDR1 DFQATT and CDR2 SNEGSKA (reference sequence). This receptor was identified in a man aged 50 to 60 who received an inactivated influenza vaccine. The chain links TRBV20-1 to TRBJ2-6; D is unclear. Sequences were derived from PBMCs from blood, sampled about 5 days after vaccination. CDR3 amino acids: CSAPNRAGANVLTF. As DNA, the CDR3 is TGCAGTGCGCCCAATAGGGCCGGGGCCAACGTCCTGACTTTC.